What follows is one T cell receptor (beta chain) and its context. The sample originates from a study of T cells in Graves' hyperthyroidism and ophthalmopathy. Looking at the study overall: Peripheral blood was drawn at first diagnosis, prior to all treatment.

The CDR3 is 14 amino acids. Germline V gene lookup returns CDR1 LNHDA and CDR2 SQIVND (reference sequence). With V trimmed by 6 bases and J by 0 bases, 2 bases remained unmatched. What was amplified from RNA transcripts were TCR beta CDR3 regions. The TCR CDR3 was amplified in a first-round RT-PCR using the HTBI primer set. Using its own MiXCR run on the multiplex PCR reads, TCRdb lists one record per CDR3 protein. The sample carries under 450,000 distinct CDR3 sequences, less than 20% recorded once. This TCR was recovered from a woman between 18 and 30 years old with Graves' hyperthyroidism. This chain joins TRBV19 and TRBJ2-7; TRBD1 matches 10 bases. Sequenced sample: blood. CDR3 bases: TGTGCCAGTAGCGGACAGGGGGTCTCCTACGAGCAGTACTTC. Amino acids: CASSGQGVSYEQYF.